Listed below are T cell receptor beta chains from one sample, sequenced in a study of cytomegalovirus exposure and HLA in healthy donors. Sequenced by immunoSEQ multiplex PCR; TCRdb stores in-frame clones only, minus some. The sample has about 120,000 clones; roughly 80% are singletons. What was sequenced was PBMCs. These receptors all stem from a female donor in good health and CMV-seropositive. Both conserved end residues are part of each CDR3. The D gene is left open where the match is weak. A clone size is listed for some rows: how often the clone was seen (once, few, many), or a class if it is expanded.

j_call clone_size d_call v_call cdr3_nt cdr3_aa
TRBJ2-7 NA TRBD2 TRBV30 TGTGCCTGGAGTCCTAGCGGGGGCTACGAGCAGTACTTC CAWSPSGGYEQYF
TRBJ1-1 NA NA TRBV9 TGTGCCAGCAGCGAGATAACAGGGCCACCTTTCTTT CASSEITGPPFF
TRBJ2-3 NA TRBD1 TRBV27 TGTGCCAGCAGTTTCCGAGGACAGGGGGCGGGAGATACGCAGTATTTT CASSFRGQGAGDTQYF
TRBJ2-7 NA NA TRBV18 TGTGCCAGCTCCCTCTCGTACACCTACGAGCAGTACTTC CASSLSYTYEQYF
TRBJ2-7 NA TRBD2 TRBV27 TGTGCCAGCAGTCTGGGACTAGGAGGCTACGAGCAGTACTTC CASSLGLGGYEQYF
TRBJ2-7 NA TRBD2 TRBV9 TGTGCCAGCAGCGCTCTGGGTAGCGGGGTACACGAGCAGTACTTC CASSALGSGVHEQYF
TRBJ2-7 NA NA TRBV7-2 TGTGCCAGCAGCTTAAACGGTGACGAGCAGTACTTC CASSLNGDEQYF
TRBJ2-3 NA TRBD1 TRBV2 TGTGCCAAGGGGGCGGCAGGGAAAAACGCAGATACGCAGTATTTT CAKGAAGKNADTQYF
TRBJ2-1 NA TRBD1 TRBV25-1 TGTGCCAGCAGGGGGGGACAGGGGGCTTATGAGCAGTTCTTC CASRGGQGAYEQFF
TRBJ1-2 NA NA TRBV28 TGTGCCAGCAGTCCTACAGGCATTTATGGCTACACCTTC CASSPTGIYGYTF
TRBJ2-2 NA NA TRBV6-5 TGTGCCAGCAGTTACTCGGGGGGGCTGGCCGGGGAGCTGTTTTTT CASSYSGGLAGELFF
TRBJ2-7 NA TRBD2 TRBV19 TGTGCCAGTAGTATCGCGGGGGGCGCCACCTACGAGCAGTACTTC CASSIAGGATYEQYF
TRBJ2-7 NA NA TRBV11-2 TGTGCCAGCAGCTTATATTACGAGCAGTACTTC CASSLYYEQYF
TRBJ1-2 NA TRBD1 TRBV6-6 TGTGCCGGAGCCGGGACAGGGATTGATGGCTACACCTTC CAGAGTGIDGYTF
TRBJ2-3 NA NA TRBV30 TGTGCCTGCAATCGCGGCACAGATACGCAGTATTTT CACNRGTDTQYF
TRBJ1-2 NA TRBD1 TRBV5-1 TGCGCCAGCAGCTTGGAATGGACAGGGGGTGGCTACACCTTC CASSLEWTGGGYTF
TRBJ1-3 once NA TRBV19 TGTGCCAGTAGTCACCAGGGGTCTATCCGGACCATATATTTT CASSHQGSIRTIYF
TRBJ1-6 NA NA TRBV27 TGTGCCAGCAGTGGCGGGAGGCAAGGTGACAGCTCCTATAATTCACCCCTCCACTTT CASSGGRQGDSSYNSPLHF
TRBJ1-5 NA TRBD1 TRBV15 TGTGCCACCAGCAGAGACCCTCGACAGGGGCTCGGTCAGCCCCAGCATTTT CATSRDPRQGLGQPQHF
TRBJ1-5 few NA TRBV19 TGTGCCAGTAGTATAGATCATAGACAGGGCAATCAGCCCCAGCATTTT CASSIDHRQGNQPQHF
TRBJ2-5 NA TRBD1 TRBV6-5 TGTGCCAGCAGTTACGGGGACAGGGGGCTAGAGACCCAGTACTTC CASSYGDRGLETQYF
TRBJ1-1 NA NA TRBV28 TGTGCCAGCAGTTTATTACAGGGTATGGTTGAAGCTTTCTTT CASSLLQGMVEAFF
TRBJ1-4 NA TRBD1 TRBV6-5 TGTGCCAGCAGGTCGGCCGGGACAGATGAAAAACTGTTTTTT CASRSAGTDEKLFF
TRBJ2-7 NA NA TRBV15 TGTGCCACCAGCAGACTCAGGGGTGCCTACGAGCAGTACTTC CATSRLRGAYEQYF
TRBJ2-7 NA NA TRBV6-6 TGTGCCAGTAAAGACGGACTGTTCGAGCAGTACTTC CASKDGLFEQYF